This T cell receptor beta chain was recovered during a study of T cell repertoires in cytomegalovirus infection. The CDR3 is 12 residues long. V lost 10 bases and J lost 5, with 9 bases in between. Per germline, CDR1 MGHDK and CDR2 SYGVNS. This clonotype was detected a few times. Antigen specificity is unknown. TCRdb redid the calling of the reads with MiXCR, one entry per CDR3 protein. The data hold about 900,000 distinct CDR3 sequences, with around 30% observed a single time. This specimen was cultured CD8+ T cells from PBMCs, taken from culture after CMV antigen stimulation. The genes are TRBV25-1 and TRBJ1-6; D call uncertain. The sequence came from a human donor in good health (CMV status not recorded). Some clones in this sample may be carry-over from other donors' samples. Written as DNA, the CDR3 is TGTGCCATCTCCAGCGATAATTCACCCCTCCACTTT. Translating gives CAISSDNSPLHF.